A selection of T cell receptor beta chains follows, all from one sample in a study of shared clonotypes between healthy human individuals. Data came from immunoSEQ multiplex PCR; TCRdb stores just in-frame clones and leaves some out. The data hold about 2.1 million clones, with about 93% observed a single time. The sequenced sample consisted of naive CD8+ T cells from PBMCs. The receptors here all came from a young man in good health. Some clones in this sample may be carry-over from other donors' samples. Each CDR3 is given with its conserved first and last residue. The D gene is left open where the match is weak. The size field is filled for only some rows; it gives once, few, many or a size class.

v_call	j_call	d_call	clone_size	cdr3_aa	cdr3_nt
TRBV6-1	TRBJ2-1	TRBD1	-	CASSKDRGQYNEQFF	TGTGCCAGCAGCAAGGACAGGGGGCAGTACAATGAGCAGTTCTTC
TRBV5-1	TRBJ1-1	-	-	CASTPGRGTEAFF	TGCGCCAGCACCCCAGGAAGAGGCACTGAAGCTTTCTTT
TRBV7-9	TRBJ2-3	-	-	CASISLTTGFPSTDTQYF	TGTGCCAGCATTAGCCTTACGACAGGTTTCCCTAGCACAGATACGCAGTATTTT
TRBV28	TRBJ1-2	TRBD1	-	CASSLRDRANYGYTF	TGTGCCAGCAGTTTAAGGGACAGGGCAAACTATGGCTACACCTTC
TRBV19	TRBJ2-5	-	-	CASTGLGRGETQYF	TGTGCCAGTACAGGGCTCGGCCGAGGAGAGACCCAGTACTTC
TRBV6-1	TRBJ2-7	TRBD1	-	CASLVWTGASYEQYF	TGTGCCAGCTTGGTCTGGACAGGTGCCTCCTACGAGCAGTACTTC
TRBV4-1	TRBJ2-2	-	-	CASSPNTGELFF	TGCGCCAGCAGCCCTAACACCGGGGAGCTGTTTTTT
TRBV7-3	TRBJ2-3	TRBD1	-	CASSSGQGITDTQYF	TGTGCCAGCAGCTCGGGACAGGGGATAACAGATACGCAGTATTTT
TRBV11-2	TRBJ2-5	TRBD2	-	CASSTRLASGETQYF	TGTGCCAGCAGCACGCGACTAGCTTCGGGAGAGACCCAGTACTTC
TRBV28	TRBJ1-1	-	once	CASSFGPLMNTEAFF	TGTGCCAGCAGTTTCGGGCCCCTAATGAACACTGAAGCTTTCTTT
TRBV28	TRBJ2-7	TRBD2	-	CASSRGVAGFSYEQYF	TGTGCCAGCAGCCGAGGGGTAGCGGGGTTCTCCTACGAGCAGTACTTC
TRBV11-3	TRBJ2-1	-	-	CASSPRDGHNEQFF	TGTGCCAGCAGCCCTCGGGACGGACACAATGAGCAGTTCTTC
TRBV19	TRBJ2-7	TRBD1	-	CASSPGTGPYEQYF	TGTGCCAGTAGTCCCGGGACAGGTCCCTACGAGCAGTACTTC
TRBV5-6	TRBJ2-7	-	-	CASSIYAWTAEQYF	TGTGCCAGCAGCATCTACGCCTGGACAGCCGAGCAGTACTTC
TRBV9	TRBJ1-2	TRBD1	-	CASRAGQGYGYTF	TGTGCCAGCAGAGCTGGACAGGGGTATGGCTACACCTTC
TRBV28	TRBJ2-7	-	-	CASSILSEQYF	TGTGCCAGCAGCATTCTATCCGAGCAGTACTTC
TRBV19	TRBJ2-1	-	-	CASSIMDGHNEQFF	TGTGCCAGTAGTATTATGGACGGTCACAATGAGCAGTTCTTC
TRBV19	TRBJ2-1	TRBD1	-	CASSNSGGQRYSYNEQFF	TGTGCCAGTAGTAACTCAGGGGGCCAGCGCTACTCCTACAATGAGCAGTTCTTC
TRBV29-1	TRBJ2-1	-	-	CSVGGGSSYNEQFF	TGCAGCGTTGGGGGCGGAAGTTCCTACAATGAGCAGTTCTTC
TRBV2	TRBJ2-7	TRBD1	-	CASSDAGQGIYEQYF	TGTGCCAGCAGCGATGCGGGACAGGGAATATACGAGCAGTACTTC
TRBV6-1	TRBJ1-1	-	-	CASRIGNTEAFF	TGTGCCAGCAGAATTGGGAATACTGAAGCTTTCTTT
TRBV27	TRBJ2-7	-	once	CASSFGGTYEQYF	TGTGCCAGCAGTTTTGGTGGAACCTACGAGCAGTACTTC
TRBV28	TRBJ1-1	-	few	CASSLSRDMNTEAFF	TGTGCCAGCAGCTTATCCAGGGATATGAACACTGAAGCTTTCTTT
TRBV7-9	TRBJ2-1	-	-	CASSSLEGGPGNEQFF	TGTGCCAGCAGCTCCCTCGAGGGGGGGCCTGGGAATGAGCAGTTCTTC
TRBV19	TRBJ2-4	TRBD1	-	CASSPRGQLAKNIQYF	TGTGCCAGTTCCCCTCGGGGACAGCTAGCCAAAAACATTCAGTACTTC
TRBV7-9	TRBJ1-5	-	-	CASSFSEGNQPQHF	TGTGCCAGCAGCTTCTCCGAAGGAAATCAGCCCCAGCATTTT
TRBV6-5	TRBJ2-7	-	-	CASSSSGEGYEQYF	TGTGCCAGCAGTTCCTCAGGGGAGGGATACGAGCAGTACTTC
TRBV7-6	TRBJ2-7	TRBD2	-	CASSLAPTSGLGQYF	TGTGCCAGCAGCCTAGCCCCTACTAGCGGCCTGGGGCAGTACTTC
TRBV5-4	TRBJ1-2	-	-	CASSPDRWGEAYGYTF	TGTGCCAGCAGCCCCGACCGGTGGGGGGAGGCCTATGGCTACACCTTC
TRBV27	TRBJ1-1	-	-	CASSLWKATEAFF	TGTGCCAGCAGTTTATGGAAAGCTACTGAAGCTTTCTTT
TRBV29-1	TRBJ2-2	-	-	CSVFGANTGELFF	TGCAGCGTTTTCGGGGCGAATACCGGGGAGCTGTTTTTT
TRBV4-2	TRBJ2-1	TRBD2	-	CASSQRSGRGHNEQFF	TGTGCCAGCAGCCAACGCAGCGGGAGGGGGCACAATGAGCAGTTCTTC
TRBV27	TRBJ2-2	-	once	CASSLSARTTLMSGELFF	TGTGCCAGCAGTTTATCGGCTCGGACTACGCTGATGTCCGGGGAGCTGTTTTTT
TRBV4-3	TRBJ2-7	TRBD2	-	CASSPYASHSGSIGEQYF	TGCGCCAGCAGCCCATACGCAAGTCATAGCGGGAGCATAGGCGAGCAGTACTTC
TRBV9	TRBJ2-5	TRBD2	-	CASSSGRGLAGRETQYF	TGTGCCAGCAGCTCTGGGCGCGGCCTAGCGGGACGAGAGACCCAGTACTTC
TRBV13	TRBJ2-2	-	-	CASSTRATRDGDLGRATGELFF	TGTGCCAGCAGCACCCGCGCAACCCGGGACGGGGATCTCGGGCGGGCTACCGGGGAGCTGTTTTTT
TRBV2	TRBJ2-5	-	once	CASNIRQGGWERQETQYF	TGTGCCAGCAACATTCGTCAGGGGGGGTGGGAACGCCAAGAGACCCAGTACTTC
TRBV28	TRBJ1-2	-	-	CASSFGPSYGYTF	TGTGCCAGCAGTTTTGGACCGAGCTATGGCTACACCTTC
TRBV7-9	TRBJ1-5	TRBD1	-	CASSHGQGASQPQHF	TGTGCCAGCAGCCATGGACAGGGGGCAAGTCAGCCCCAGCATTTT